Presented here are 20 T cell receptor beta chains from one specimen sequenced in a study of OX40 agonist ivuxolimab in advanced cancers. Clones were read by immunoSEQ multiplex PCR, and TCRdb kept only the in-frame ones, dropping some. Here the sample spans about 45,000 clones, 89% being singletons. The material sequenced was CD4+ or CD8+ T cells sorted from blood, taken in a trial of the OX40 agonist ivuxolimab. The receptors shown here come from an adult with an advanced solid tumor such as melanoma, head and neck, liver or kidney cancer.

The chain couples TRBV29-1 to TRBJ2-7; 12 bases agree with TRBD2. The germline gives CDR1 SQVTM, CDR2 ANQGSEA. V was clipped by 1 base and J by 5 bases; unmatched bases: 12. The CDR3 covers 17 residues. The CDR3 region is CSVEGQELAGGPHEQYF. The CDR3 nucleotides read TGCAGCGTTGAAGGTCAAGAGCTAGCGGGGGGGCCCCACGAGCAGTACTTC.

The CDR3 here is CASSAGGYEQYF. CDR3 sequence (DNA): TGTGCCAGCAGCGCAGGGGGGTACGAGCAGTACTTC. V is TRBV9 and J is TRBJ2-7, with a weak D call TRBD1 (7 bases). The germline gives CDR1 SGDLS, CDR2 YYNGEE. This CDR3 region has 12 residues. Trimming pared 3 bases from V and 4 bases from J, leaving 8 bases between.

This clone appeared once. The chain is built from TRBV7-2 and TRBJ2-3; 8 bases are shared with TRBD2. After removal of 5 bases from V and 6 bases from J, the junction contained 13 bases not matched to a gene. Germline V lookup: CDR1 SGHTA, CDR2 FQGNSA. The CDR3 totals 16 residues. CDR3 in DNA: TGTGCCAGCAGCCTATTCCGGGGGGGGCACATGGATACGCAGTATTTT. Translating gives CASSLFRGGHMDTQYF.

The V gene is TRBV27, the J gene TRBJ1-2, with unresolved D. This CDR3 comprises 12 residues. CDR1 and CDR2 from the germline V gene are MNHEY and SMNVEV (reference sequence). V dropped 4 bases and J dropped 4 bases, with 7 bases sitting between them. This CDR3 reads CASSSPAYGYTF. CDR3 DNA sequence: TGTGCCAGCAGTTCCCCGGCCTATGGCTACACCTTC.

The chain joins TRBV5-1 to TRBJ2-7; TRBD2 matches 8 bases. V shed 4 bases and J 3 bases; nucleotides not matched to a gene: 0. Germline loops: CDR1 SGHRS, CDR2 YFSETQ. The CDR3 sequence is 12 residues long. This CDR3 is CASSAGGYEQYF. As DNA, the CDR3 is TGCGCCAGCAGCGCGGGGGGCTACGAGCAGTACTTC.

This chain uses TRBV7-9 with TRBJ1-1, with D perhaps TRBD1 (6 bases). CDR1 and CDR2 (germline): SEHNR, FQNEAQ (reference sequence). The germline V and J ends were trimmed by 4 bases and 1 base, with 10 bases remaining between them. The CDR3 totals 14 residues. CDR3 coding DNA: TGTGCCAGCAGCTCCGTGGACAGGAACACTGAAGCTTTCTTT. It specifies CASSSVDRNTEAFF.

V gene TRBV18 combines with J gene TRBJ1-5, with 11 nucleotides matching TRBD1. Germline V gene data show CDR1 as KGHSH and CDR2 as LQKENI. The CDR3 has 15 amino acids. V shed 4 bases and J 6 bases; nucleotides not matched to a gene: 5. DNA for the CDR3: TGTGCCAGCTCACTGGGACAGGGGGTAGGTCAGCCCCAGCATTTT. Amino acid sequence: CASSLGQGVGQPQHF. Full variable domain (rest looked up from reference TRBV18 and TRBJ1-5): NAGVMQNPRHLVRRRGQEARLRCSPMKGHSHVYWYRQLPEEGLKFMVYLQKENIIDESGMPKERFSAEFPKEGPSILRIQQVVRGDSAAYFCASSLGQGVGQPQHFGDGTRLSIL.

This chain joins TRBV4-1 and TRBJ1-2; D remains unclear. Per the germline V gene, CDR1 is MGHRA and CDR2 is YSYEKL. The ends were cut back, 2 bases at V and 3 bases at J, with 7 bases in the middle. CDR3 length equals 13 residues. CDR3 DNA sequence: TGCGCCAGCAGCCAACTCAGCGACTATGGCTACACCTTC. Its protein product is CASSQLSDYGYTF.

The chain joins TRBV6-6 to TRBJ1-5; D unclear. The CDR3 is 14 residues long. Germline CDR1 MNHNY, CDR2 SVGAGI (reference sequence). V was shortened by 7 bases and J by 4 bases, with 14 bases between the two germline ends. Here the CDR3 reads CASIKTSGNQPQHF. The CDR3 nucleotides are TGTGCCAGCATTAAAACATCGGGTAATCAGCCCCAGCATTTT.

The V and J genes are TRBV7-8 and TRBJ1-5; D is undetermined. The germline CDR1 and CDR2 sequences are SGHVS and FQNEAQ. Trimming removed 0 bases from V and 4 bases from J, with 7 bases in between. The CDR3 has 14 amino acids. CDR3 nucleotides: TGTGCCAGCAGCTTAGCTGGCTGGAATCAGCCCCAGCATTTT. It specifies CASSLAGWNQPQHF.

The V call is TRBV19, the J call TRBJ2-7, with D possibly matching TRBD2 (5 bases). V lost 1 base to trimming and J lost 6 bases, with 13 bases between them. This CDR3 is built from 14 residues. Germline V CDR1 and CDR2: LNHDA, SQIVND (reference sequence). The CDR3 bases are TGTGCCAGTAGTATAGTGGTTGGAGGACCCGAGCAGTACTTC. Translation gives CASSIVVGGPEQYF.

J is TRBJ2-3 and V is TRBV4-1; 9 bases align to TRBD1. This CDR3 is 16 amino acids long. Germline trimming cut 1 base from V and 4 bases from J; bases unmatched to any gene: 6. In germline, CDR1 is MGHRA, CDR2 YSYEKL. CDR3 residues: CASSQGPGQGPDTQYF. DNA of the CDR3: TGCGCCAGCAGCCAAGGGCCGGGACAGGGACCAGATACGCAGTATTTT.

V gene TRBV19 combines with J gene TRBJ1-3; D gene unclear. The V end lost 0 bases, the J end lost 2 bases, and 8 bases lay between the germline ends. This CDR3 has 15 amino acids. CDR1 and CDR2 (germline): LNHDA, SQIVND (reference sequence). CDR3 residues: CASSIDHNPGNTIYF. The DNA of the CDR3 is TGTGCCAGTAGTATAGATCACAATCCTGGAAACACCATATATTTT.

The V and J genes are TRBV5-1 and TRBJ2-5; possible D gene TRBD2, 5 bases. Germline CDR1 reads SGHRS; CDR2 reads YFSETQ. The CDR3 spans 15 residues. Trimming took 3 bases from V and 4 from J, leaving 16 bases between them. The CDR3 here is CASSSHETRGETQYF. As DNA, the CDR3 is TGCGCCAGCAGCTCCCACGAAACCCGGGGAGAGACCCAGTACTTC.

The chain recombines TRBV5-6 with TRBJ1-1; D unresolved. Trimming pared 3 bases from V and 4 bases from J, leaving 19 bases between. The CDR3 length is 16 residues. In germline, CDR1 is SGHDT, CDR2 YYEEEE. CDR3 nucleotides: TGTGCCAGCAGCTACGGTTCCGGATGGTCGAGCACTGAAGCTTTCTTT. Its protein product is CASSYGSGWSSTEAFF.

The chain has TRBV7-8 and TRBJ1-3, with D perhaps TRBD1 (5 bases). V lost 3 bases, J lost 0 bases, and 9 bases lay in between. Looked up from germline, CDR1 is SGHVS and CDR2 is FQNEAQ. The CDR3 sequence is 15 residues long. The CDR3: CASSLGGHSGNTIYF. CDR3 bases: TGTGCCAGCAGCTTGGGAGGACACTCTGGAAACACCATATATTTT.

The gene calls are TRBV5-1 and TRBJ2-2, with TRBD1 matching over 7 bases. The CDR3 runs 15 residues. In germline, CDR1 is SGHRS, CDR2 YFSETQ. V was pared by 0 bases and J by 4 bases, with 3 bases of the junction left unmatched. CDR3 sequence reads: CASSLEGQTTGELFF. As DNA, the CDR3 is TGCGCCAGCAGCTTGGAGGGACAGACCACCGGGGAGCTGTTTTTT.

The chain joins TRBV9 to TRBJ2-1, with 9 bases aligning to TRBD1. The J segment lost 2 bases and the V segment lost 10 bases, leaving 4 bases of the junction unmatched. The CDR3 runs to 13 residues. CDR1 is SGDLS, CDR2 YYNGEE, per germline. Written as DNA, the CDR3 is TGTGCCGGGGGGACAGGGCCCTACAATGAGCAGTTCTTC. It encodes CAGGTGPYNEQFF.

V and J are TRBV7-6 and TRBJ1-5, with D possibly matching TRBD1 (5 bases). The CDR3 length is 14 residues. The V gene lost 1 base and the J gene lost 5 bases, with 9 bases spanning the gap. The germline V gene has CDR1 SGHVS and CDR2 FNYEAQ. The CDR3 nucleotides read TGTGCCAGCAGCTTAGGTGGGACCCATCAGCCCCAGCATTTT. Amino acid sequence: CASSLGGTHQPQHF.

CDR3 sequence reads: CASTMYWREDFPEKLFF. In DNA form, the CDR3 reads TGTGCCAGCACGATGTACTGGAGGGAAGACTTCCCTGAAAAACTGTTTTTT. This chain uses TRBV2 with TRBJ1-4; no clear D gene. CDR1 is SNHLY, CDR2 FYNNEI, per germline. The CDR3 has 17 amino acids. V lost 7 bases to trimming and J lost 7 bases, with 25 bases between them.